This TCR beta chain emerged from a study of T cell responses to AZD1222 COVID-19 vaccine. Study findings and constraints: Spike was spanned by vaccine-associated CD4 TCRs, which were dominant at 160-218 and 743-854.

V was clipped by 5 bases and J by 5 bases; unmatched bases: 12. CDR1 is LGHDT and CDR2 is YNNKEL in the germline V gene (reference sequence). This CDR3 has 16 residues. As concerns this clone: As yet, its antigen is unknown.

Generated by immunoSEQ multiplex PCR, the TCRdb table keeps only in-frame clones and is missing some. The sample includes over 120,000 clones, 70% to 90% of them seen just once. The TCR comes from an adult who received the AZD1222 COVID-19 vaccine. The V call is TRBV3-1 (or the pseudogene TRBV3-2), the J call TRBJ2-3; the match to TRBD2 covers 8 bases. The sequencing used peripheral blood, collected 28 days after the second AZD1222 dose. CDR3 sequence reads: CASSFAGTSLGDTQYF. CDR3 sequence (DNA): TGTGCCAGCAGCTTTGCCGGGACTAGTCTCGGAGATACGCAGTATTTT.